Below, one TCR beta chain is given with its context. Its antigen is unknown. The sample is drawn from a study of blood T cells in healthy people across ages. For the second PCR, which ran for roughly 6 to 12 cycles, a sample-barcoded 5' primer and a J-beta primer mix were used. With 12 random nucleotides, a template-switch adaptor tagged each individual cDNA molecule. TCRdb reprocessed the 5' RACE reads via MiXCR and lists one record per CDR3 protein. The sample consists of roughly 1.5 million distinct CDR3 sequences, under 55% of them appearing once. Findings and caveats of the study: Per-million-T-cell TCR beta diversity fell roughly linearly with age.

Total RNA was isolated from each sample in quantities of at least 5 micrograms. J was trimmed by 4 bases and V by 5 bases; bases with no gene match: 9. The CDR3 is 15 residues long. This receptor was identified in a woman younger than 30 in good health. This chain uses TRBV12-3 or TRBV12-4 with TRBJ2-3; 7 bases map to TRBD2. Sequencing used blood. CDR3 in amino acids: CASSPLTGGADTQYF. CDR3 nucleotide sequence: TGTGCCAGCAGTCCACTGACTGGGGGGGCAGATACGCAGTATTTT.